These 2 T cell receptor beta chains originate from one sample sequenced in a study of cytomegalovirus exposure and HLA in healthy donors. The PCR contained 60 Vbeta and 13 Jbeta primers. Sequencing used immunoSEQ multiplex PCR; TCRdb keeps in-frame clones, though not all of them. Its clone listing holds 100,000 to 150,000 clones. Sequenced: PBMCs. The receptors stem from a middle-aged woman in good health and CMV-seropositive.

V gene TRBV15 combines with J gene TRBJ2-7; TRBD1 aligns across 9 bases. CDR3 length: 15 residues. The germline V gene encodes CDR1 LNHNV and CDR2 YYDKDF (reference sequence). Unmatched junction bases numbered 7, after V lost 3 bases and J lost 4 bases. Here the CDR3 DNA reads TGTGCCACCAGCAGCCTCGGGACAGGGCATTACGAGCAGTACTTC. Residues: CATSSLGTGHYEQYF. The complete variable domain, with remaining parts taken from reference TRBV15 and TRBJ2-7, reads DAMVIQNPRYQVTQFGKPVTLSCSQTLNHNVMYWYQQKSSQAPKLLFHYYDKDFNNEADTPDNFQSRRPNTSFCFLDIRSPGLGDTAMYLCATSSLGTGHYEQYFGPGTRLTVT.

The chain links TRBV19 to TRBJ2-7; 7 nucleotides agree with TRBD2. The CDR3 spans 14 residues. Germline loops: CDR1 LNHDA, CDR2 SQIVND (reference sequence). J gave up 2 bases and V 3 bases, and 4 bases lay outside the gene matches. The CDR3 DNA sequence: TGTGCCAGTAGTATGGCCGCGGGGGCCTACGAGCAGTACTTC. Translated: CASSMAAGAYEQYF.